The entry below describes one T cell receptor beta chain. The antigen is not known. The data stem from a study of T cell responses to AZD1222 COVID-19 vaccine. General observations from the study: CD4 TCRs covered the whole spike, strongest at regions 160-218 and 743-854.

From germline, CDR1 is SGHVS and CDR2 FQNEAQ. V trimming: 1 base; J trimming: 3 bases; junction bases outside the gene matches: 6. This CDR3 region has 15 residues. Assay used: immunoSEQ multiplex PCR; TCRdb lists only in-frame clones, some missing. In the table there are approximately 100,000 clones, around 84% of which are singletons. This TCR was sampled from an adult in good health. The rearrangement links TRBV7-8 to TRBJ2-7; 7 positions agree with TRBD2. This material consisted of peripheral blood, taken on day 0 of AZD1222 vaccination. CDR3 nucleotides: TGTGCCAGCAGCTTAGTGGGCGGGAGAGGCTACGAGCAGTACTTC. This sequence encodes CASSLVGGRGYEQYF.